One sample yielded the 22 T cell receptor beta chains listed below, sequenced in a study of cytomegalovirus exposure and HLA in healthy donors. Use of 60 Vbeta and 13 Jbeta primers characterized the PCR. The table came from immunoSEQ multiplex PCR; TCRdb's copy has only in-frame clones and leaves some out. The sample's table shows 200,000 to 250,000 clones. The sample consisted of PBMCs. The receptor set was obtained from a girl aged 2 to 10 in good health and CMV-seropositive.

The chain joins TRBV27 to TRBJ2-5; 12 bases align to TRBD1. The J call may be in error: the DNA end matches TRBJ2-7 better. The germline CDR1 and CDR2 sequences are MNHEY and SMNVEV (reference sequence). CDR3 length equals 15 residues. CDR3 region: CASRLGQGASYEQYF. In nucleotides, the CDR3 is TGTGCCAGCAGGTTGGGACAGGGGGCGTCCTACGAGCAGTACTTC.

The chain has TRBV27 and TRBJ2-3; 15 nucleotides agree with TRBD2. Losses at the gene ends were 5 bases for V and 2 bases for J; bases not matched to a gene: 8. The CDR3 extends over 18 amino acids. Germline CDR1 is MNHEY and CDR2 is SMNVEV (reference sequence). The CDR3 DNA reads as TGTGCCAGCAGTCCGGGACTAGCGGGAGGAGGGGACACAGATACGCAGTATTTT. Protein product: CASSPGLAGGGDTDTQYF.

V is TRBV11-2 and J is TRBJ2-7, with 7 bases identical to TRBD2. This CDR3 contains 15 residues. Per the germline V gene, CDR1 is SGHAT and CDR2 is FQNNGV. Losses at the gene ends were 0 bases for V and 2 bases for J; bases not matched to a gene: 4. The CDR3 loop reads CASSLELAVPYEQYF. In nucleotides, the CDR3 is TGTGCCAGCAGCTTAGAGCTAGCGGTCCCCTACGAGCAGTACTTC.

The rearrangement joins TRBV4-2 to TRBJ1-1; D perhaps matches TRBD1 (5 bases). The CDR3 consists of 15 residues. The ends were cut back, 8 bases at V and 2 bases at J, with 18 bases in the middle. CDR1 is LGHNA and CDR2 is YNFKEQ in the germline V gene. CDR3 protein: CASRGYGGTNTEAFF. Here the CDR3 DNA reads TGTGCCAGCCGGGGGTATGGGGGGACTAACACTGAAGCTTTCTTT.

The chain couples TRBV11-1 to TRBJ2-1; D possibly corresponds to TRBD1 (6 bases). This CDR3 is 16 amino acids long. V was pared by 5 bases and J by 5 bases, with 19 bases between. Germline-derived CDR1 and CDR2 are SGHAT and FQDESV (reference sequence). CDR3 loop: CASSADSQPSNNEQFF. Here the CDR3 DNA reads TGTGCCAGCAGCGCGGACAGCCAGCCATCAAACAATGAGCAGTTCTTC.

CDR3 bases: TGCAGCGTCGCGGCCCGGGGGACCGCTCCAGAAAAACTGTTTTTT. Translated: CSVAARGTAPEKLFF. The J gene is TRBJ1-4, the V gene TRBV29-1; perhaps TRBD1 as D (5 bases). CDR1 is SQVTM and CDR2 is ANQGSEA in the germline V gene. The CDR3 covers 15 residues. The V end lost 6 bases, the J end lost 8 bases, and 22 bases lay between the germline ends.

DNA of the CDR3: TGTGCCAGCAGCCCCGCGGGATTAGCGGGTAGCACAGATACGCAGTATTTT. Translating gives CASSPAGLAGSTDTQYF. The chain combines TRBV5-4 with TRBJ2-3; 7 nucleotides line up with TRBD2. J was trimmed by 0 bases and V by 4 bases; bases with no gene match: 11. Germline V gene lookup returns CDR1 SGHNT and CDR2 YYREEE (reference sequence). This CDR3 comprises 17 residues.

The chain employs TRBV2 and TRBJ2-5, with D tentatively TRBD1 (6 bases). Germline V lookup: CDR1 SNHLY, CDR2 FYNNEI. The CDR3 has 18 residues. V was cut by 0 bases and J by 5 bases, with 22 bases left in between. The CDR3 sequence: CASSEARIGGSFWETQYF. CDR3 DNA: TGTGCCAGCAGTGAAGCGAGAATTGGGGGCTCATTCTGGGAGACCCAGTACTTC. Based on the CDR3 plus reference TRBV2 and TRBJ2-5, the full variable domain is EPEVTQTPSHQVTQMGQEVILRCVPISNHLYFYWYRQILGQKVEFLVSFYNNEISEKSEIFDDQFSVERPDGSNFTLKIRSTKLEDSAMYFCASSEARIGGSFWETQYFGPGTRLLVL.

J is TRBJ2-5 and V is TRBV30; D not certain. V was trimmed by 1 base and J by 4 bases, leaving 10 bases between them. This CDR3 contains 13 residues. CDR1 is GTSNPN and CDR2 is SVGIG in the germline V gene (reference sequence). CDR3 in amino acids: CAWSGGQGETQYF. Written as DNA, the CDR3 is TGTGCCTGGAGTGGAGGCCAAGGAGAGACCCAGTACTTC.

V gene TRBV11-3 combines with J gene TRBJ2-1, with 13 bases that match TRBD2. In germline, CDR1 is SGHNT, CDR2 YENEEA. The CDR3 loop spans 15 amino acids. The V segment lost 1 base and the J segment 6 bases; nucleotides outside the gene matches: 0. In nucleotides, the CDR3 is TGTGCCAGCAGCTTAGGGACTAGCGGGAGCAATGAGCAGTTCTTC. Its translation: CASSLGTSGSNEQFF.

The CDR3 sequence: CASSPLDRGLHYGYTF. The CDR3 bases are TGTGCCAGCTCACCGCTAGACAGGGGTTTACACTATGGCTACACCTTC. This rearrangement joins TRBV18 to TRBJ1-2; TRBD1 matches 8 bases. Germline V lookup: CDR1 KGHSH, CDR2 LQKENI. The CDR3 spans 16 residues. Germline trimming cut 3 bases from V and 3 bases from J; bases unmatched to any gene: 9.

This CDR3 is CASSELGGRGNTEAFF. The CDR3 DNA reads TGTGCCAGCAGTGAGCTGGGGGGGAGGGGGAACACTGAAGCTTTCTTT. The rearrangement uses TRBV2 and TRBJ1-1; D may be TRBD1 (5 bases). The V gene's germline CDR1 is SNHLY and CDR2 FYNNEI. The V and J ends lost 3 bases and 1 base respectively, with 15 bases between them. The CDR3 has 16 residues.

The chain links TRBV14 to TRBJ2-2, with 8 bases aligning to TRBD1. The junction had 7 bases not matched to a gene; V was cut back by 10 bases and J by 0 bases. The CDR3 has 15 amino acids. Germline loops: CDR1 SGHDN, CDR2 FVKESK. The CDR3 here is CATRRQGSNTGELFF. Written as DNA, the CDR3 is TGTGCCACCCGCCGACAGGGGTCGAACACCGGGGAGCTGTTTTTT. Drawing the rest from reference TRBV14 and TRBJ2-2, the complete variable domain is EAGVTQFPSHSVIEKGQTVTLRCDPISGHDNLYWYRRVMGKEIKFLLHFVKESKQDESGMPNNRFLAERTGGTYSTLKVQPAELEDSGVYFCATRRQGSNTGELFFGEGSRLTVL.

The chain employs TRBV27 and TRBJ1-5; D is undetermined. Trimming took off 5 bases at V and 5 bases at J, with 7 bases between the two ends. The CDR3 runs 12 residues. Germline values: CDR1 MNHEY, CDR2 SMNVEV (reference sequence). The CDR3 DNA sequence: TGTGCCAGCAGTAGCCAGGATCAGCCCCAGCATTTT. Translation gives CASSSQDQPQHF.

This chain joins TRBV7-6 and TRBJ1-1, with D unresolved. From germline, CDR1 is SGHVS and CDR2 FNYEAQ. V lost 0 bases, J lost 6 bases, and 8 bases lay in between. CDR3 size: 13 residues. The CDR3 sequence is CASSLAPGAEAFF. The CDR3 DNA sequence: TGTGCCAGCAGCTTAGCGCCCGGGGCTGAAGCTTTCTTT.

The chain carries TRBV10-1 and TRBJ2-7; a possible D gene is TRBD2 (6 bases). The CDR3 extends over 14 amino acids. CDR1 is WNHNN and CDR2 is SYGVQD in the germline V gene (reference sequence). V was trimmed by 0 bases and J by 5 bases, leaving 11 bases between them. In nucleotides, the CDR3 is TGCGCCAGCAGTGAGTCTAGCGGCACAAACGAGCAGTACTTC. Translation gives CASSESSGTNEQYF.

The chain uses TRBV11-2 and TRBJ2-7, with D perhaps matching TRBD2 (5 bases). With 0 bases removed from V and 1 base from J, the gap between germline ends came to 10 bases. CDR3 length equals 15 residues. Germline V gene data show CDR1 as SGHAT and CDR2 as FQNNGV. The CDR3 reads CASSLERVLSYEQYF. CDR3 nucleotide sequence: TGTGCCAGCAGCTTAGAGAGGGTCCTTTCCTACGAGCAGTACTTC.

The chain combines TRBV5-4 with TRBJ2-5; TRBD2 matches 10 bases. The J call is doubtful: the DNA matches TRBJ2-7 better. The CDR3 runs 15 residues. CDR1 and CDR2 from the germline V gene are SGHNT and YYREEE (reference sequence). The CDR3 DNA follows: TGTGCCAGCAGCCCTTCTAGCGGGAGAACCTACGAGCAGTACTTC. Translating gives CASSPSSGRTYEQYF.

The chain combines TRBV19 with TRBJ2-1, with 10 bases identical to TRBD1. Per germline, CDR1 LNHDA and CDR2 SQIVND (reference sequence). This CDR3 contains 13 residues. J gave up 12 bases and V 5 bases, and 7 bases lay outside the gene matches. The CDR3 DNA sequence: TGTGCCAGTAGTGCCGGGACAGGGGTCGGGCAGTTCTTC. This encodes CASSAGTGVGQFF.

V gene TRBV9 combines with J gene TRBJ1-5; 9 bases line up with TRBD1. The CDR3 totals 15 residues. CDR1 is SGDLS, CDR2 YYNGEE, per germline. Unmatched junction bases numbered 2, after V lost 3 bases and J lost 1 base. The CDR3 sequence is CASSATGGSNQPQHF. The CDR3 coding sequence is TGTGCCAGCAGCGCGACAGGGGGGAGCAATCAGCCCCAGCATTTT.

CDR3 nucleotides: TGTGCCAGCAGTCCCCCGATACTAGCGGCACTCTCCTACGAGCAGTACTTC. Its protein product is CASSPPILAALSYEQYF. The chain carries TRBV2 and TRBJ2-7; 8 bases align to TRBD2. J was trimmed by 0 bases and V by 5 bases; bases with no gene match: 12. Germline V gene lookup returns CDR1 SNHLY and CDR2 FYNNEI. This CDR3 region has 17 residues.

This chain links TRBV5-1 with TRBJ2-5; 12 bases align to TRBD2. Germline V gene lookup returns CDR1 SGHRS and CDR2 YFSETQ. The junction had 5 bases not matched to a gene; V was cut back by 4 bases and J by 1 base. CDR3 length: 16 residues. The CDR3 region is CASSGGGLAGQETQYF. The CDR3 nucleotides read TGCGCCAGCAGCGGGGGGGGACTAGCGGGCCAAGAGACCCAGTACTTC.